This TCR beta chain was documented in a study of post-analysis software for immune sequencing data. On the study more broadly: Multiple sclerosis in the patients followed relapsing-remitting, secondary progressive and progressive-relapsing courses.

Libraries were made from TCR beta cDNA, and they carried unique molecular identifiers. T cells, 1 to 10 million of them, yielded some 540,000 cDNA molecules. Each CDR3 protein is one row after TCRdb ran MiXCR on the PCR reads. The sample lists some 450,000 distinct CDR3 sequences; around 40% were seen once. This clonotype occurred a few times. Its antigen is unidentified. Findings of the study overall: Those samples that were prepared in the same batch co-clustered strongly by F measure. The five TRBV segments detected at higher frequency in patients than in controls included TRBV5-6, TRBV5-1 and TRBV20-1.

The J segment lost 8 bases and the V segment lost 1 base, leaving 11 bases of the junction unmatched. The CDR3 covers 16 residues. From germline, CDR1 is MGHRA and CDR2 YSYEKL. The sequenced material came from blood. The genes are TRBV4-1 and TRBJ2-1; 7 bases line up with TRBD2. The origin of this receptor is a girl aged 10 to 17 with multiple sclerosis. The CDR3 is CASSQGLATSFYEQFF. The CDR3 DNA reads TGCGCCAGCAGCCAAGGCCTGGCGACTAGCTTCTATGAGCAGTTCTTC.